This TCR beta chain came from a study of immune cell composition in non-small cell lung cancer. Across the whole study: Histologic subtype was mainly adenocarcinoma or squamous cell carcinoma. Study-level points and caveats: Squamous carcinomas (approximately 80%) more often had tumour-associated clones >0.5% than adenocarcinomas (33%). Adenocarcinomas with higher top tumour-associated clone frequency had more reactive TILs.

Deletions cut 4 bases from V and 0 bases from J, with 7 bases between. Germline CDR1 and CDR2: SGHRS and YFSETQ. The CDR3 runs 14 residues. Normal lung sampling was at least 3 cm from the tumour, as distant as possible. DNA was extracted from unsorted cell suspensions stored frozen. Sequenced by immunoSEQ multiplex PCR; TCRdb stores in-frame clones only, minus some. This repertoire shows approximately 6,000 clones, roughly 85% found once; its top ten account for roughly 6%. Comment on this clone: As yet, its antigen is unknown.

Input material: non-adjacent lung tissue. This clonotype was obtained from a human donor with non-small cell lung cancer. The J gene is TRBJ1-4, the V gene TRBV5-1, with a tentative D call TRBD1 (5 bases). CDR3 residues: CASSQGPTNEKLFF. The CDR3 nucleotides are TGCGCCAGCAGCCAGGGCCCAACTAATGAAAAACTGTTTTTT.